The sequence of this TCR beta chain was determined in a study of blood T cell repertoires in COVID-19. The CDR3 is 15 amino acids. Germline CDR1 and CDR2: LNHDA and SQIVND (reference sequence). V shed 4 bases and J 3 bases; nucleotides not matched to a gene: 5. What the recovered Cohort 3 donors had was two negative PCRs, clearance, or symptom resolution. The data were produced by immunoSEQ multiplex PCR, yet TCRdb's version contains in-frame clones alone and is incomplete. The data contain fewer than 250,000 clones, approximately 88% of them singletons. The receptor's source is a young woman who had recovered from COVID-19. Sequences were obtained from PBMCs or T cells enriched from blood (not recorded which). The rearrangement links TRBV19 to TRBJ2-5, with 10 bases matching TRBD2. This CDR3 is CASSRVAGGKETQYF. CDR3 sequence (DNA): TGTGCCAGTAGTAGGGTAGCGGGAGGAAAAGAGACCCAGTACTTC.